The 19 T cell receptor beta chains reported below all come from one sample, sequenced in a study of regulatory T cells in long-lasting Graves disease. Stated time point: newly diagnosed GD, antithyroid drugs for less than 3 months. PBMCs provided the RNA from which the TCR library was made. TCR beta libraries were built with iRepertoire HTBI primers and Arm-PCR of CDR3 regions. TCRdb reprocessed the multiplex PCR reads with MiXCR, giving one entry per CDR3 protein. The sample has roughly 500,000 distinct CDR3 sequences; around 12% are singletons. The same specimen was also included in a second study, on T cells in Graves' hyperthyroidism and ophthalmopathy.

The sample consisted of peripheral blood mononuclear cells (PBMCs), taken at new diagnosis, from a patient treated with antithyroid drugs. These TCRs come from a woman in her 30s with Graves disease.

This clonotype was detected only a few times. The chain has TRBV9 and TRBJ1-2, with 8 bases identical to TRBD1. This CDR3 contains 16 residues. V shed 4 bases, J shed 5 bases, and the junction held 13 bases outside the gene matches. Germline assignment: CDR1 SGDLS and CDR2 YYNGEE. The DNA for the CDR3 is TGTGCCAGCAGCAACTCCGGGACAGGAAGCTTTTATGGCTACACCTTC. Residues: CASSNSGTGSFYGYTF.

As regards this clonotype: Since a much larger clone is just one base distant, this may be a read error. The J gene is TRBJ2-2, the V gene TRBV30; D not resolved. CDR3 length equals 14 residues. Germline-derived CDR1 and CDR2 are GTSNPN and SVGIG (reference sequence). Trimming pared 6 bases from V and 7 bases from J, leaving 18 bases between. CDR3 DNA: TGTGCCTGCAGTCTCGGCCGCCTGGACGGGGAGCTGTTTTTT. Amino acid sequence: CACSLGRLDGELFF.

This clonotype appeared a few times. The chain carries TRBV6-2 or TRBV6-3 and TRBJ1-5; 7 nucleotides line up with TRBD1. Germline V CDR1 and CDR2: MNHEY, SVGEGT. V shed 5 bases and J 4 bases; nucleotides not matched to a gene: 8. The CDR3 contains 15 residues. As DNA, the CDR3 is TGTGCCAGCAGTCCCCCAACAGGGGCTAATCAGCCCCAGCATTTT. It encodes CASSPPTGANQPQHF.

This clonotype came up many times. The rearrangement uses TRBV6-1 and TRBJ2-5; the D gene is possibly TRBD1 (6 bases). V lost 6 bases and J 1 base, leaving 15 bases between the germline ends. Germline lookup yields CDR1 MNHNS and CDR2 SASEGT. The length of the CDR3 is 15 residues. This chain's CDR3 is CASRMTGAFQETQYF. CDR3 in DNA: TGTGCCAGCAGGATGACAGGCGCCTTCCAAGAGACCCAGTACTTC.

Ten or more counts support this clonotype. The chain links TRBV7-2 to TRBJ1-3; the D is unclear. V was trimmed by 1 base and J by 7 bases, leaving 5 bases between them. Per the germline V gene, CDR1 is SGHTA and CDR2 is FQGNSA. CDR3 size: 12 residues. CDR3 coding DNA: TGTGCCAGCAGCTTAGATATCAACACCATATATTTT. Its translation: CASSLDINTIYF.

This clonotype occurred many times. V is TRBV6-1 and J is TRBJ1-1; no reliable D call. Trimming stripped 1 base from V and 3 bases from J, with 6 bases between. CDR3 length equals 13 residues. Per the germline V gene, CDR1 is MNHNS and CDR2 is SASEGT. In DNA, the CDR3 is TGTGCCAGCAGTGAAGTTGGGTACACTGAAGCTTTCTTT. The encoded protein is CASSEVGYTEAFF.

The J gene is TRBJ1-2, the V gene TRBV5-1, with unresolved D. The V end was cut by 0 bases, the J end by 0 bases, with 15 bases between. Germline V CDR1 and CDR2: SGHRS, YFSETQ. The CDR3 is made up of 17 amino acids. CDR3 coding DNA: TGCGCCAGCAGCTTGGTCGGAGGCAGGCTAACTAACTATGGCTACACCTTC. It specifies CASSLVGGRLTNYGYTF.

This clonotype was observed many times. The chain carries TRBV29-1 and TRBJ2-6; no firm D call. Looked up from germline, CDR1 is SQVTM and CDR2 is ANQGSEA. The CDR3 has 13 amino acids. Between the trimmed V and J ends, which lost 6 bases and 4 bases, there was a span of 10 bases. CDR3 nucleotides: TGCAGCGTCCGGACGACCGGGGCCAACGTCCTGACTTTC. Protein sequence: CSVRTTGANVLTF.

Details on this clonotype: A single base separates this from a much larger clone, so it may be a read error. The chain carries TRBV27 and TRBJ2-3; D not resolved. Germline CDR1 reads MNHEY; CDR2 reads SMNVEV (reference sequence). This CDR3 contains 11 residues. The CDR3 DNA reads TGTGCCAGCAGTTTTAGGGATACGCGGTATTTT. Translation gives CASSFRDTRYF.

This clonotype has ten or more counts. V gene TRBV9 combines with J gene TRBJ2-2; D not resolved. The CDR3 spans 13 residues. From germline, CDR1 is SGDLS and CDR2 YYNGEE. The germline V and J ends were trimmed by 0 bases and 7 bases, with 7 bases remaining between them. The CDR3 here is CASSVDAFGELFF. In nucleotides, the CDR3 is TGTGCCAGCAGCGTAGACGCCTTCGGGGAGCTGTTTTTT.

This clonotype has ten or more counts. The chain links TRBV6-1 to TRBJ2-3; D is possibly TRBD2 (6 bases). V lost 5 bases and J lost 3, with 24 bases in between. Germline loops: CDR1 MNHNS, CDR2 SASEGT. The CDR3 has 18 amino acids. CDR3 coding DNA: TGTGCCAGCAGTCATGCAGATGGGGAGGTACTGTTGACAGATACGCAGTATTTT. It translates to CASSHADGEVLLTDTQYF.

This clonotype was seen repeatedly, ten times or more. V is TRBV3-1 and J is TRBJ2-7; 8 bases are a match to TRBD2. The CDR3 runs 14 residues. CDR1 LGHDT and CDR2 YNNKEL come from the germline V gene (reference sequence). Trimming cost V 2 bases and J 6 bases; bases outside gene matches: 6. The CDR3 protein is CASSQPGLDGEQYF. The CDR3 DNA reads TGTGCCAGCAGCCAACCGGGACTAGATGGCGAGCAGTACTTC.

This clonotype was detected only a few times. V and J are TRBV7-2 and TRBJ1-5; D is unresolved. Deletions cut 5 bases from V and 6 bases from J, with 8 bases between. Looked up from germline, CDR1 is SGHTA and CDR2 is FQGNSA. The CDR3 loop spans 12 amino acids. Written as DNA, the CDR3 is TGTGCCAGCAGCATATACGGTCAGCCCCAGCATTTT. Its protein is CASSIYGQPQHF.

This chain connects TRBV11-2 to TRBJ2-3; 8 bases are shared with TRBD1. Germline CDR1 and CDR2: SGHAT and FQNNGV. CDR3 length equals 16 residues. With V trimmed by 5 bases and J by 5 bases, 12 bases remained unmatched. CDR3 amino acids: CASSPSDRGLLDTQYF. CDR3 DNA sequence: TGTGCCAGCAGCCCCTCCGACAGGGGACTCCTAGATACGCAGTATTTT.

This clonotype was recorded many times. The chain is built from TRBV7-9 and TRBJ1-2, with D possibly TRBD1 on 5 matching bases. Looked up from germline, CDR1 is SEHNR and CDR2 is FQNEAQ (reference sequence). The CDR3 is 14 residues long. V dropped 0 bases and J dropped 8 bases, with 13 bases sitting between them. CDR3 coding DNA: TGTGCCAGCAGCTTAGCGCCAGGGAGTCAAGGCTACACCTTC. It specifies CASSLAPGSQGYTF.

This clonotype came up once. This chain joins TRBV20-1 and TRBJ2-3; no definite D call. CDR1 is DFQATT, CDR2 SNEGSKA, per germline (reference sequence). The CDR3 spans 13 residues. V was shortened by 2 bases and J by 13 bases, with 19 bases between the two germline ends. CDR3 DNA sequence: TGCAGTGCTAGATTCCACTCCAGAGATTGGGAGTATTTT. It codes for CSARFHSRDWEYF.

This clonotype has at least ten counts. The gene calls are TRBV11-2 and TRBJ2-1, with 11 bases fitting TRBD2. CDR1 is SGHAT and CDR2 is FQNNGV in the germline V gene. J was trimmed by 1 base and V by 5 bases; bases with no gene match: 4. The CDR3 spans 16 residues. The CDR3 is CASSPGLAASYNEQFF. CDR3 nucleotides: TGTGCCAGCAGCCCGGGACTAGCGGCTTCCTACAATGAGCAGTTCTTC.

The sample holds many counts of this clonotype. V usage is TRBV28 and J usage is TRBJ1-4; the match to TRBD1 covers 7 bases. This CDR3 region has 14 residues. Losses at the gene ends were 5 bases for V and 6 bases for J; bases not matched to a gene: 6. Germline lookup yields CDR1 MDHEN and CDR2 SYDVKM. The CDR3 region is CASSTGAEHEKLFF. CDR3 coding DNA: TGTGCCAGCAGTACAGGGGCTGAGCATGAAAAACTGTTTTTT.

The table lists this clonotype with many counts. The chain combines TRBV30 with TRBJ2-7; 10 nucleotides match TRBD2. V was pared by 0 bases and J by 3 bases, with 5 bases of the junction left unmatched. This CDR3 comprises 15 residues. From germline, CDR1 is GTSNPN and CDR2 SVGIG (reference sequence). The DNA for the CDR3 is TGTGCCTGGAGTGTAGCTAGCGGGAGTATCTACGAGCAGTACTTC. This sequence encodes CAWSVASGSIYEQYF.